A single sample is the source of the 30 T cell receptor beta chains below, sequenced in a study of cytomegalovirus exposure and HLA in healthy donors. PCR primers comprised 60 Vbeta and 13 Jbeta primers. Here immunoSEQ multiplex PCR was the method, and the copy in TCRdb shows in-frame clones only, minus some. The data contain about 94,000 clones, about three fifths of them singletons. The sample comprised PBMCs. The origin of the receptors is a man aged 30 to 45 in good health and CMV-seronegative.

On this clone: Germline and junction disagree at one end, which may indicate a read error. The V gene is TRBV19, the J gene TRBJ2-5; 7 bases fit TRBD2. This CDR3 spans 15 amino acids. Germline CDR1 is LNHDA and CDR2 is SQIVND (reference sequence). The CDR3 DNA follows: TGTGCCAATAGTACTCGAGCGGGGACCCAAGAGACCCAGTACTTC. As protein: CANSTRAGTQETQYF. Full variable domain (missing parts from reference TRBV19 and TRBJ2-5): DGGITQSPKYLFRKEGQNVTLSCEQNLNHDAMYWYRQDPGQGLRLIYYSQIVNDFQKGDIAEGYSVSREKKESFPLTVTSAQKNPTAFYLCANSTRAGTQETQYFGPGTRLLVL.

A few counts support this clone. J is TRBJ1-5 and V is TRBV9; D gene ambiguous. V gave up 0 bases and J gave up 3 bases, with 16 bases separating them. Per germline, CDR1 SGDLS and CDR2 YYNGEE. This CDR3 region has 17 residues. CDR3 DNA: TGTGCCAGCAGCGTAGGTCTCGGGGAGGATACCAATCAGCCCCAGCATTTT. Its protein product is CASSVGLGEDTNQPQHF.

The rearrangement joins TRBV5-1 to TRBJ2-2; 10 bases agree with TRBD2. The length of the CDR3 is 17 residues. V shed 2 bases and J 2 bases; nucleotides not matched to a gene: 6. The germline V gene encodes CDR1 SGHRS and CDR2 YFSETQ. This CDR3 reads CASSFPSGGINTGELFF. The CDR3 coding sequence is TGCGCCAGCAGCTTTCCTAGCGGGGGTATAAACACCGGGGAGCTGTTTTTT.

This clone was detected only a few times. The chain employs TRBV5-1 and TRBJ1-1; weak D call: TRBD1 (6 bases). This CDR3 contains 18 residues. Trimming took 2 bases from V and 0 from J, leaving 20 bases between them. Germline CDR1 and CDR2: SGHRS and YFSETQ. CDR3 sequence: CASSLAGAFSLMNTEAFF. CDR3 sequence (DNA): TGCGCCAGCAGCTTAGCAGGGGCCTTTTCATTGATGAACACTGAAGCTTTCTTT.

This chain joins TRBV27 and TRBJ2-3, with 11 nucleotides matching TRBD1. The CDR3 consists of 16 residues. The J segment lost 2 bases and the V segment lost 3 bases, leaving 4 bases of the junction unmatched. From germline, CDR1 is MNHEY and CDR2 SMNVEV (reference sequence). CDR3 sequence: CASSLFGQGATDTQYF. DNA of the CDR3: TGTGCCAGCAGTTTGTTTGGACAGGGGGCCACAGATACGCAGTATTTT.

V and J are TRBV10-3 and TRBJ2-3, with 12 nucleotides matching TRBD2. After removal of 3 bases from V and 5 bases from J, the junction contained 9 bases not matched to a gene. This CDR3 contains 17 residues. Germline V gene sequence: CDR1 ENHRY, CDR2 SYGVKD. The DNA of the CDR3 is TGTGCCATCAGTGATAAGAGGACTAGCGGGGTAGGAGATACGCAGTATTTT. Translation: CAISDKRTSGVGDTQYF.

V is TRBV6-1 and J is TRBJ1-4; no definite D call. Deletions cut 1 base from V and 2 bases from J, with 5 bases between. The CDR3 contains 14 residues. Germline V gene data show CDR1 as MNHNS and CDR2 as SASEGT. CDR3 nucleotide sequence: TGTGCCAGCAGTGAAGACAGTACTAATGAAAAACTGTTTTTT. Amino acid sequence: CASSEDSTNEKLFF.

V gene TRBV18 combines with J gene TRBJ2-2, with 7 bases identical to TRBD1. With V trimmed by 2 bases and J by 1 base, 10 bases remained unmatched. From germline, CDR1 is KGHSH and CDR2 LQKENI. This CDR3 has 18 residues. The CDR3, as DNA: TGTGCCAGCTCACCAGGGGACAGTCCTAACGAGAACACCGGGGAGCTGTTTTTT. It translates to CASSPGDSPNENTGELFF.

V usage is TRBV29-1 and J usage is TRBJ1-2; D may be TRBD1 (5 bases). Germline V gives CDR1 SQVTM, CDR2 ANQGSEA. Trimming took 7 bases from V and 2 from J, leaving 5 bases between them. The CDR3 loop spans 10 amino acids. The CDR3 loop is CSGGNYGYTF. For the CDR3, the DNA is TGCAGCGGGGGCAACTATGGCTACACCTTC. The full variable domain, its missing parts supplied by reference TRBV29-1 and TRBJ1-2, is SAVISQKPSRDICQRGTSLTIQCQVDSQVTMMFWYRQQPGQSLTLIATANQGSEATYESGFVIDKFPISRPNLTFSTLTVSNMSPEDSSIYLCSGGNYGYTFGSGTRLTVV.

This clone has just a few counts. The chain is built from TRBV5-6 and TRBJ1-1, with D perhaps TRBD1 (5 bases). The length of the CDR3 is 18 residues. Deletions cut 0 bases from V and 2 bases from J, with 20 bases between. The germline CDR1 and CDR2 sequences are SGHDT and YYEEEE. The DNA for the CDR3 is TGTGCCAGCAGCTTGGCCCGGGGGGGGTGGTGGGATAACACTGAAGCTTTCTTT. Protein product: CASSLARGGWWDNTEAFF.

As DNA, the CDR3 is TGTGCCAGCAGCCAAGACGGGGAGAGAAAGACCCAGTACTTC. It encodes CASSQDGERKTQYF. The chain joins TRBV4-2 to TRBJ2-5, with D maybe TRBD2 (5 bases). The germline V gene encodes CDR1 LGHNA and CDR2 YNFKEQ. This CDR3 region has 14 residues. The V and J ends lost 0 bases and 6 bases respectively, with 11 bases between them.

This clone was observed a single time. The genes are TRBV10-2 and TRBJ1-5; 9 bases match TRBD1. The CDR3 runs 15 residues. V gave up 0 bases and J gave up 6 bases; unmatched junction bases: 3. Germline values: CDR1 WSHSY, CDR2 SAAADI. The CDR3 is CASSESTGGAQPQHF. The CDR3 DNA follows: TGCGCCAGCAGTGAGTCTACAGGGGGCGCTCAGCCCCAGCATTTT.

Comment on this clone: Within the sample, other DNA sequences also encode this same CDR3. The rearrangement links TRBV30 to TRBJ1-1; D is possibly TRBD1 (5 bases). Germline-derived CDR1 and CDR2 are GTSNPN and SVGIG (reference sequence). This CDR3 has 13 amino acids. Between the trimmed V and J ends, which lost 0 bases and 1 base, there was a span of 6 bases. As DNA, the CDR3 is TGTGCCTGGAGTGTAAGGGGGAACACTGAAGCTTTCTTT. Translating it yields CAWSVRGNTEAFF.

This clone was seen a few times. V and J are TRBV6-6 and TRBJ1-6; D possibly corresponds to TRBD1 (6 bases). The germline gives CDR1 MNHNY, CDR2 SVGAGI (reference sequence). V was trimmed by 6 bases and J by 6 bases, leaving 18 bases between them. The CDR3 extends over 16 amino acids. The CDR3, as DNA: TGTGCCAGCAGCGTAACAGGGAGAGGTAGTAATTCACCCCTCCACTTT. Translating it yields CASSVTGRGSNSPLHF.

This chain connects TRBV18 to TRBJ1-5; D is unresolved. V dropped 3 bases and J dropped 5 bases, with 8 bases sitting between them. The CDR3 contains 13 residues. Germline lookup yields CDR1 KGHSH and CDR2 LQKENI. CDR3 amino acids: CASSPESDQPQHF. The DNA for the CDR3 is TGTGCCAGCTCACCGGAGAGTGATCAGCCCCAGCATTTT.

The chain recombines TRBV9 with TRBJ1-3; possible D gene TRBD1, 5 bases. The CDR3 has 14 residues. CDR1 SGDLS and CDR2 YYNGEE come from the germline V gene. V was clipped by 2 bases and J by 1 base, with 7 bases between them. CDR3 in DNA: TGTGCCAGCAGCGTGCAGGGTTCTGGAAACACCATATATTTT. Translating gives CASSVQGSGNTIYF.

The CDR3 is CASSLTIGQDTGELFF. The CDR3 DNA is TGCGCCAGCAGCCTCACAATAGGACAGGACACCGGGGAGCTGTTTTTT. The chain joins TRBV5-1 to TRBJ2-2; 7 bases map to TRBD1. Germline CDR1 and CDR2: SGHRS and YFSETQ. J lost 3 bases, V lost 4 bases, and 9 bases had no gene match. The CDR3 has 16 residues. Based on the CDR3 plus reference TRBV5-1 and TRBJ2-2, the full variable domain is KAGVTQTPRYLIKTRGQQVTLSCSPISGHRSVSWYQQTPGQGLQFLFEYFSETQRNKGNFPGRFSGRQFSNSRSEMNVSTLELGDSALYLCASSLTIGQDTGELFFGEGSRLTVL.

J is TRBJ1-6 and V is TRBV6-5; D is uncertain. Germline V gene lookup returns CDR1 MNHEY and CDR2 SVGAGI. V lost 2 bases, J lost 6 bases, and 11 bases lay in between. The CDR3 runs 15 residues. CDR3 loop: CASSYGERTNSPLHF. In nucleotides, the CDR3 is TGTGCCAGCAGTTACGGGGAGAGAACTAATTCACCCCTCCACTTT.

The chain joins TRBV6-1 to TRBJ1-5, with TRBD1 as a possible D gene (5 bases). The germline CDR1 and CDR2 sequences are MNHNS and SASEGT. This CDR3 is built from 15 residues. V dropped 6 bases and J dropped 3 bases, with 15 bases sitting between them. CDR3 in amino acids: CASRGLPHLNQPQHF. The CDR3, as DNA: TGTGCCAGCAGGGGACTCCCCCACCTCAATCAGCCCCAGCATTTT.

The CDR3 loop reads CASSQDRRGGFLNEQFF. The CDR3 DNA reads as TGCGCCAGCAGCCAAGATCGACGGGGGGGTTTTTTAAATGAGCAGTTCTTC. This chain connects TRBV4-1 to TRBJ2-1; 8 bases line up with TRBD2. The germline CDR1 and CDR2 sequences are MGHRA and YSYEKL. The CDR3 has 17 amino acids. V was pared by 0 bases and J by 7 bases, with 11 bases of the junction left unmatched.

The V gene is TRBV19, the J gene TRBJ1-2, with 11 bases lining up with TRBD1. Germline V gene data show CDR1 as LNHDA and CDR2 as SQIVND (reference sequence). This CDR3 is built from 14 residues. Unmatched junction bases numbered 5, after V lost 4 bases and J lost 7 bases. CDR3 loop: CASSTPGQGGGYTF. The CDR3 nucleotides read TGTGCCAGTAGTACTCCGGGACAGGGGGGTGGCTACACCTTC.

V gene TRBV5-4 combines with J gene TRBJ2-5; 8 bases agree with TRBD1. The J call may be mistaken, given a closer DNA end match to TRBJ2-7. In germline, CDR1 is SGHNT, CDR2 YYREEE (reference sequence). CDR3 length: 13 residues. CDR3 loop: CASSRTGQYEQYF. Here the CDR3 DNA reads TGTGCCAGCAGCAGGACAGGGCAATACGAGCAGTACTTC.

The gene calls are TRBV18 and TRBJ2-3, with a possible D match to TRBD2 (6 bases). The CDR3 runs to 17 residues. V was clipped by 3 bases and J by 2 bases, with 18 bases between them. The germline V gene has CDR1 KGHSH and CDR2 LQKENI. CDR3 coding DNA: TGTGCCAGCTCACCGATTTGGAGACGGGAGATCACAGATACGCAGTATTTT. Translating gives CASSPIWRREITDTQYF.

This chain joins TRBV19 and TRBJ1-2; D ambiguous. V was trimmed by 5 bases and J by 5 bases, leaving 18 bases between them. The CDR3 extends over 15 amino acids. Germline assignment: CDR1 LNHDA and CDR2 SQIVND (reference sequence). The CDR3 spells CASSEWEAFYYGYTF. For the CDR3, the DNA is TGTGCCAGTAGTGAGTGGGAGGCCTTTTATTATGGCTACACCTTC.

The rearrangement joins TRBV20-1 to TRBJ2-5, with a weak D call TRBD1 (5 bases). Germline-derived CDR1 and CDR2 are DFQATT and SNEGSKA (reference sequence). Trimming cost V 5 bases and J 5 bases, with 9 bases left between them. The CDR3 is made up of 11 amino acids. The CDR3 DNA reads TGCAGTGCTTTCAGACAGGAGACCCAGTACTTC. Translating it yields CSAFRQETQYF.

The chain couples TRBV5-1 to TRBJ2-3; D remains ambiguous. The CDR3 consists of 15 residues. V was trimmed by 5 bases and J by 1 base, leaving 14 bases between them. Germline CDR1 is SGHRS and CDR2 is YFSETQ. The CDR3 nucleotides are TGCGCCAGCAGTTTAATAGAGGCGCGCACAGATACGCAGTATTTT. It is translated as CASSLIEARTDTQYF.

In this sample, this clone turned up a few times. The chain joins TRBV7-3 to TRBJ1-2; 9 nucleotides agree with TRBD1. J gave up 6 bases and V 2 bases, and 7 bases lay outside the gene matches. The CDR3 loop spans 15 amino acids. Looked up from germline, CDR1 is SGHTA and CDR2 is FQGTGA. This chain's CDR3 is CASSLLRTGVDGYTF. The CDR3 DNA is TGTGCCAGCAGCTTACTCCGGACAGGGGTAGATGGCTACACCTTC.

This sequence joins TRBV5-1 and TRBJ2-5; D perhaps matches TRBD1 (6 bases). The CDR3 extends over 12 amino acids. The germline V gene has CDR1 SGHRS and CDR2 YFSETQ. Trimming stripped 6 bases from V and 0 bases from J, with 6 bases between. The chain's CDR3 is CASNRDQETQYF. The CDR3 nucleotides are TGCGCCAGCAACAGGGACCAAGAGACCCAGTACTTC.

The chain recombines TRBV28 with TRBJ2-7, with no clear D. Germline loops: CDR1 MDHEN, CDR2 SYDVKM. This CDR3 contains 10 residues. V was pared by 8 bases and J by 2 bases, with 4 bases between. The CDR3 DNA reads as TGTGCCAGCGCGGCCTACGAGCAGTACTTC. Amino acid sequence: CASAAYEQYF.

CDR3 sequence reads: CASSLEDWTNEQFF. For the CDR3, the DNA is TGCGCCAGCAGCTTGGAGGACTGGACCAATGAGCAGTTCTTC. The chain joins TRBV5-1 to TRBJ2-1, with a weak D call TRBD2 (5 bases). Per germline, CDR1 SGHRS and CDR2 YFSETQ. CDR3 length equals 14 residues. Trimming took off 0 bases at V and 6 bases at J, with 10 bases between the two ends.